Following are 3 T cell receptor beta chains from one sample sequenced in a study of CD8 T cells in ankylosing spondylitis. TCRdb processed the 5' RACE reads anew with MiXCR; each CDR3 protein has one entry. The table lists 390,000 or so distinct CDR3 sequences, about a fifth of them singletons. General study findings and limits: Among TCR beta sequences, a motif of several highly homologous variants appeared characteristic of ankylosing spondylitis blood.

These receptors have no identified antigens. Source material: blood, either unsorted or a sorted T cell fraction (not recorded which). The receptor source for this set is a male donor with ankylosing spondylitis.

This rearrangement joins TRBV5-1 to TRBJ1-4, with D perhaps matching TRBD1 (6 bases). V dropped 5 bases and J dropped 7 bases, with 9 bases sitting between them. Germline-derived CDR1 and CDR2 are SGHRS and YFSETQ. The CDR3 sequence is 12 residues long. The CDR3 DNA is TGCGCCAGCAGGGCAGGGGTTGAAAAACTGTTTTTT. Residues: CASRAGVEKLFF.

This clonotype was counted only a few times. The rearrangement uses TRBV18 and TRBJ2-1; D is possibly TRBD2 (6 bases). The germline V gene has CDR1 KGHSH and CDR2 LQKENI. This CDR3 region has 14 residues. V lost 5 bases and J 5 bases, leaving 13 bases between the germline ends. In DNA, the CDR3 is TGTGCCAGCTCAACTACGGACTACAACAATGAGCAGTTCTTC. This encodes CASSTTDYNNEQFF.

This chain joins TRBV7-9 and TRBJ2-7; TRBD1 agrees at 7 bases. This CDR3 region has 14 residues. V lost 1 base and J lost 7; bases outside the gene matches: 7. Germline V CDR1 and CDR2: SEHNR, FQNEAQ (reference sequence). DNA of the CDR3: TGTGCCAGCAGCTTAGTGGGGCAGGGGGAAGAGCAGTACTTC. The encoded protein is CASSLVGQGEEQYF. The full variable domain, its missing parts supplied by reference TRBV7-9 and TRBJ2-7, is DTGVSQNPRHKITKRGQNVTFRCDPISEHNRLYWYRQTLGQGPEFLTYFQNEAQLEKSRLLSDRFSAERPKGSFSTLEIQRTEQGDSAMYLCASSLVGQGEEQYFGPGTRLTVT.